These T cell receptor beta chains were read from a single sample in a study of blood T cell repertoires in COVID-19. Assay: immunoSEQ multiplex PCR; the TCRdb copy retains only in-frame clones and omits some. The sample holds 70,000 or so clones; roughly 79% are singletons and the top ten take more than 15%. Sequenced input: peripheral blood. The receptors originated from a man between 60 and 70 years old with acute or convalescent COVID-19. Both conserved end residues are part of each CDR3. D genes are given only for firm matches. A clone size is listed for some rows: how often the clone was seen (once, few, many), or a class if it is expanded.

clone size: once; D gene: NA; V gene: TRBV20-1; J gene: TRBJ1-3; CDR3 DNA: TGCAGTGCTAGTGCGGGGGTCTCTGGAAACACCATATATTTT; CDR3 protein: CSASAGVSGNTIYF
clone size: once; D gene: NA; V gene: TRBV3-1/TRBV3-2; J gene: TRBJ1-2; CDR3 DNA: TGTGCCAGCAGCCAAGATTTTGCGGCAGGGTCTTCGAGTGGCTACACCTTC; CDR3 protein: CASSQDFAAGSSSGYTF
clone size: NA; D gene: NA; V gene: TRBV18; J gene: TRBJ2-7; CDR3 DNA: TGTGCCACCGCCGCAGGGGTCTCCTACGAGCAGTACTTC; CDR3 protein: CATAAGVSYEQYF
clone size: NA; D gene: TRBD1; V gene: TRBV3-1/TRBV3-2; J gene: TRBJ1-4; CDR3 DNA: TGTGCCAGCAGCCATAGGGGGCTTACGAATGAAAAACTGTTTTTT; CDR3 protein: CASSHRGLTNEKLFF
clone size: NA; D gene: NA; V gene: TRBV15; J gene: TRBJ2-7; CDR3 DNA: TGTGCCACCAGCACTGCCTTGGACACGAGCTCCTACGAGCAGTACTTC; CDR3 protein: CATSTALDTSSYEQYF
clone size: NA; D gene: TRBD2; V gene: TRBV5-1; J gene: TRBJ2-1; CDR3 DNA: TGCGCCAGCAGCTTGGCTAGCGGGGCAGCCAATGAGCAGTTCTTC; CDR3 protein: CASSLASGAANEQFF
clone size: once; D gene: NA; V gene: TRBV5-1; J gene: TRBJ2-5; CDR3 DNA: TGCGCCAGCAGCTTGGGGGGGCGGCAAGAGACCCAGTACTTC; CDR3 protein: CASSLGGRQETQYF
clone size: NA; D gene: NA; V gene: TRBV5-8; J gene: TRBJ1-4; CDR3 DNA: TGTGCCAGCAGCCCTGTGGCCGAACCTAATGAAAAACTGTTTTTT; CDR3 protein: CASSPVAEPNEKLFF
clone size: NA; D gene: NA; V gene: TRBV21-1; J gene: TRBJ2-5; CDR3 DNA: TGTGCCAGCAGCAAAAACCGGGGGGGGACAGTGGTCAAGCGTGGCCAAGAGACCCAGTACTTC; CDR3 protein: CASSKNRGGTVVKRGQETQYF
clone size: few; D gene: NA; V gene: TRBV30; J gene: TRBJ1-6; CDR3 DNA: TGTGCCTCCTCCGGGGGTCTGACCCTCCACTTT; CDR3 protein: CASSGGLTLHF
clone size: NA; D gene: NA; V gene: TRBV4-3; J gene: TRBJ1-2; CDR3 DNA: TGCGCCAGCAGCCAAGTGGGAAAAGGACAGCATTATGGCTACACCTTC; CDR3 protein: CASSQVGKGQHYGYTF
clone size: many; D gene: NA; V gene: TRBV5-1; J gene: TRBJ2-1; CDR3 DNA: TGCGCCAGCAGCTTGACTAGCAGACCGAACAATGAGCAGTTCTTC; CDR3 protein: CASSLTSRPNNEQFF
clone size: NA; D gene: NA; V gene: TRBV5-6; J gene: TRBJ2-1; CDR3 DNA: TGTGCCAGCAGCCCGACATCGTCCTACAATGAGCAGTTCTTC; CDR3 protein: CASSPTSSYNEQFF
clone size: NA; D gene: NA; V gene: TRBV5-4; J gene: TRBJ1-2; CDR3 DNA: TGTGCCAGCACAAGGACAGATAACTATGGCTACACCTTC; CDR3 protein: CASTRTDNYGYTF
clone size: NA; D gene: NA; V gene: TRBV25-1; J gene: TRBJ2-3; CDR3 DNA: TGTGCCAGCAGGGAGGGAACGACAACAGATACGCAGTATTTT; CDR3 protein: CASREGTTTDTQYF
clone size: NA; D gene: TRBD1; V gene: TRBV9; J gene: TRBJ2-5; CDR3 DNA: TGTGCCAGCAGCGTCGAACAGGGGGCCGGGGAGACCCAGTACTTC; CDR3 protein: CASSVEQGAGETQYF
clone size: NA; D gene: TRBD1; V gene: TRBV24-1; J gene: TRBJ2-1; CDR3 DNA: TGTGCCACCAGTGACAGGAGTACAGGGGGAAACAATGAGCAGTTCTTC; CDR3 protein: CATSDRSTGGNNEQFF
clone size: NA; D gene: TRBD2; V gene: TRBV5-1; J gene: TRBJ2-1; CDR3 DNA: TGCGCCAGCAGCTGGCTGATGGGGGGGAATTTTAATGAGCAGTTCTTC; CDR3 protein: CASSWLMGGNFNEQFF
clone size: NA; D gene: NA; V gene: TRBV4-3; J gene: TRBJ1-2; CDR3 DNA: TGCGCCAGCAGCCCGAACAGGGTTGACTATGGCTACACCTTC; CDR3 protein: CASSPNRVDYGYTF
clone size: NA; D gene: NA; V gene: TRBV5-1; J gene: TRBJ1-6; CDR3 DNA: TGCGCCAGCAGCTCCGTAGGGGGATCGAATTCACCCCTCCACTTT; CDR3 protein: CASSSVGGSNSPLHF
clone size: NA; D gene: TRBD1; V gene: TRBV4-2; J gene: TRBJ2-7; CDR3 DNA: TGTGCCAGCAGCCAAGCCTCAGGACAGGACTACGAGCAGTACTTC; CDR3 protein: CASSQASGQDYEQYF
clone size: NA; D gene: NA; V gene: TRBV19; J gene: TRBJ1-5; CDR3 DNA: TGTGCCAGTACTGCGTCCTCGAAGCTACGCAGCAATCAGCCCCAGCATTTT; CDR3 protein: CASTASSKLRSNQPQHF
clone size: once; D gene: NA; V gene: TRBV19; J gene: TRBJ2-2; CDR3 DNA: TGTGCCAGTAGTATAGGGGGCAGGGCGGCCGGGGAGCTGTTTTTT; CDR3 protein: CASSIGGRAAGELFF
clone size: NA; D gene: NA; V gene: TRBV15; J gene: TRBJ2-2; CDR3 DNA: TGTGCCACCAGCAGAGGGGGGACTCAGAACACCGGGGAGCTGTTTTTT; CDR3 protein: CATSRGGTQNTGELFF
clone size: NA; D gene: NA; V gene: TRBV7-2; J gene: TRBJ1-6; CDR3 DNA: TGTGCCAGCAGGTTCGCGGGACCGGGGATTTCACCCCTCCACTTT; CDR3 protein: CASRFAGPGISPLHF
clone size: NA; D gene: NA; V gene: TRBV2; J gene: TRBJ2-6; CDR3 DNA: TGTGCCAGCCTCAGGTGGTCTGGGGCCAACGTCCTGACTTTC; CDR3 protein: CASLRWSGANVLTF
clone size: NA; D gene: TRBD1; V gene: TRBV5-6; J gene: TRBJ1-6; CDR3 DNA: TGTGCCAGCAGCCGCCTGACAGGGGCAACCGGTTCACCCCTCCACTTT; CDR3 protein: CASSRLTGATGSPLHF
clone size: NA; D gene: TRBD1; V gene: TRBV19; J gene: TRBJ2-7; CDR3 DNA: TGTGCCAGTAGCGACAGGGGCGTCGGAGAGCAGTACTTC; CDR3 protein: CASSDRGVGEQYF
clone size: NA; D gene: NA; V gene: TRBV5-1; J gene: TRBJ1-6; CDR3 DNA: TGCGCCAGCAGCTCTCGAGCTGGCTCCTATAATTCACCCCTCCACTTT; CDR3 protein: CASSSRAGSYNSPLHF
clone size: NA; D gene: TRBD1; V gene: TRBV27; J gene: TRBJ1-2; CDR3 DNA: TGTGCCAGCAGCTCCGCCGACAGGGCCCTTTATGGCTACACCTTC; CDR3 protein: CASSSADRALYGYTF
clone size: NA; D gene: TRBD1; V gene: TRBV4-2; J gene: TRBJ1-6; CDR3 DNA: TGTGCCAGCAGCGGGTGGGACAGGGGCGAGAATAATTCACCCCTCCACTTT; CDR3 protein: CASSGWDRGENNSPLHF
clone size: NA; D gene: TRBD1; V gene: TRBV6-4; J gene: TRBJ1-1; CDR3 DNA: TGTGCCAGCAGTGAAGAAACAGGGGTCACTGAAGCTTTCTTT; CDR3 protein: CASSEETGVTEAFF
clone size: NA; D gene: TRBD1; V gene: TRBV7-9; J gene: TRBJ1-3; CDR3 DNA: TGTGCCAGCAGCCTGACAGGGTTACACACCATATATTTT; CDR3 protein: CASSLTGLHTIYF
clone size: NA; D gene: TRBD2; V gene: TRBV10-3; J gene: TRBJ2-3; CDR3 DNA: TGTGCCATCAGTGAGTCGACGGGGGGAAACACAGATACGCAGTATTTT; CDR3 protein: CAISESTGGNTDTQYF
clone size: NA; D gene: TRBD2; V gene: TRBV19; J gene: TRBJ2-2; CDR3 DNA: TGTGCCAGTAGTATCCCCGGGGGGACCGGGGAGCTGTTTTTT; CDR3 protein: CASSIPGGTGELFF
clone size: once; D gene: NA; V gene: TRBV6-5; J gene: TRBJ1-6; CDR3 DNA: TGTGCCAGCCGAGAGGGGGGGACCACGAGTTCACCCCTCCACTTT; CDR3 protein: CASREGGTTSSPLHF
clone size: NA; D gene: TRBD1; V gene: TRBV18; J gene: TRBJ2-1; CDR3 DNA: TGTGCCAGCTCACCAAAGACAGGGGGCGCGGTCAATGAGCAGTTCTTC; CDR3 protein: CASSPKTGGAVNEQFF
clone size: NA; D gene: TRBD1; V gene: TRBV3-1/TRBV3-2; J gene: TRBJ2-7; CDR3 DNA: TGTGCCAGCAGCCTTACAGGGGTATACGAGCAGTACTTC; CDR3 protein: CASSLTGVYEQYF
clone size: NA; D gene: NA; V gene: TRBV10-3; J gene: TRBJ1-2; CDR3 DNA: TGTGCCATCAGTGACTTGGGGGGTTTGAACTATGGCTACACCTTC; CDR3 protein: CAISDLGGLNYGYTF
clone size: NA; D gene: TRBD2; V gene: TRBV7-3; J gene: TRBJ2-1; CDR3 DNA: TGTGCCAGCAGCCCCATGTCGGCTATAGCGGGGGCTCAACAGTTCTTC; CDR3 protein: CASSPMSAIAGAQQFF
clone size: NA; D gene: NA; V gene: TRBV29-1; J gene: TRBJ1-2; CDR3 DNA: TGCAGCGTTGAAGCCGGGGGGGGCTATGGCTACACCTTC; CDR3 protein: CSVEAGGGYGYTF
clone size: NA; D gene: TRBD2; V gene: TRBV7-9; J gene: TRBJ2-7; CDR3 DNA: TGTGCCAGCAGCTCTGGGGGACTAGCGGGGCCTACCTACGAGCAGTACTTC; CDR3 protein: CASSSGGLAGPTYEQYF
clone size: few; D gene: TRBD1; V gene: TRBV30; J gene: TRBJ1-5; CDR3 DNA: TGTGCCTGGAGTGTTGACAGGGGGCCAGGTCAGCCCCAGCATTTT; CDR3 protein: CAWSVDRGPGQPQHF
clone size: NA; D gene: NA; V gene: TRBV19; J gene: TRBJ1-4; CDR3 DNA: TGTGCCAGTAGTCTACGGCACACGACTACTAATGAAAAACTGTTTTTT; CDR3 protein: CASSLRHTTTNEKLFF
clone size: NA; D gene: NA; V gene: TRBV15; J gene: TRBJ2-1; CDR3 DNA: TGTGCCACCACCAAGGAGGGCTCTGGGAATGAGCAGTTCTTC; CDR3 protein: CATTKEGSGNEQFF
clone size: NA; D gene: TRBD1; V gene: TRBV18; J gene: TRBJ1-6; CDR3 DNA: TGTGCCAGCTCCCCTGGACAGGGTACCTCACCCCTCCACTTT; CDR3 protein: CASSPGQGTSPLHF